The 3 T cell receptor beta chains presented below share a single source sample, sequenced in a study of cytomegalovirus exposure and HLA in healthy donors. Primers included in the PCR were 60 Vbeta and 13 Jbeta primers. Clones were sequenced by immunoSEQ multiplex PCR, and TCRdb holds only the in-frame ones, with some missing. The sample consists of 70,000 to 95,000 clones, more than 75% of them appearing once. The source material was PBMCs. The receptors here all came from a woman in her 40s in good health and CMV-seropositive.

This clone was detected a few times. The chain uses TRBV2 and TRBJ1-1; TRBD1 aligns across 7 bases. V trimming: 11 bases; J trimming: 1 base; junction bases outside the gene matches: 7. This CDR3 is built from 13 residues. Germline loops: CDR1 SNHLY, CDR2 FYNNEI. The CDR3 DNA is TGTGCCGGTACAGGGGAAGCGAACACTGAAGCTTTCTTT. This codes for CAGTGEANTEAFF.

The V call is TRBV27, the J call TRBJ2-3, with TRBD2 matching over 11 bases. Germline CDR1 and CDR2: MNHEY and SMNVEV (reference sequence). The trim removed 5 bases at V and 1 base at J, leaving 11 bases unmatched. This CDR3 has 18 residues. The CDR3 coding sequence is TGTGCCAGCAGTCGACTAGCGGGGACATCAACTGGCACAGATACGCAGTATTTT. Residues: CASSRLAGTSTGTDTQYF.

This clone was seen only a few times. The chain combines TRBV5-6 with TRBJ2-4, with D possibly TRBD1 on 6 matching bases. Germline V gene sequence: CDR1 SGHDT, CDR2 YYEEEE. V lost 5 bases, J lost 0 bases, and 24 bases lay in between. CDR3 length: 19 residues. CDR3 nucleotides: TGTGCCAGCAGTTATTTCAGGTCCAGGGACACTCCAGCCAAAAACATTCAGTACTTC. It yields the protein CASSYFRSRDTPAKNIQYF.